The TCR beta chain described here comes from a study of shared clonotypes between healthy human individuals. Some clones are missing from TCRdb's copy, which holds only in-frame ones; the method was immunoSEQ multiplex PCR. The sample carries over 2,000,000 clones, approximately 92% recorded once. Of note for this clone: Its target is unknown.

Terminally differentiated effector memory CD45RA+ cells were excluded by CCR7 positive selection of CD45RO-negative cells. None of the donors, who were healthy HIV-negative adults, had recently had acute infections or vaccinations. V was pared by 3 bases and J by 0 bases, with 5 bases of the junction left unmatched. Germline values: CDR1 SGHRS, CDR2 YFSETQ. This CDR3 spans 15 amino acids. Study-wide findings and caveats: Researchers found naive subsets generally carried larger estimated richness than memory subsets.

This clonotype originated in a man aged 18 to 30 in good health. Some clones in this sample may be carry-over from other donors' samples. Sequenced: naive CD8+ T cells from PBMCs. The chain couples TRBV5-1 to TRBJ2-7; the match to TRBD2 covers 8 bases. The CDR3 DNA follows: TGCGCCAGCAGCTATAGAAGCGGGAGCTCCTACGAGCAGTACTTC. Encoded protein: CASSYRSGSSYEQYF. The complete variable domain, with remaining parts taken from reference TRBV5-1 and TRBJ2-7, reads KAGVTQTPRYLIKTRGQQVTLSCSPISGHRSVSWYQQTPGQGLQFLFEYFSETQRNKGNFPGRFSGRQFSNSRSEMNVSTLELGDSALYLCASSYRSGSSYEQYFGPGTRLTVT.